This T cell receptor beta chain is drawn from a study of T cells in Graves' hyperthyroidism and ophthalmopathy. General study findings and limits: Ophthalmopathy was distinguished from stable hyperthyroidism by 13 V-J signatures. Most thyroid clonotypes with frequency above 0.001 were detected in blood. Progression to ophthalmopathy was predicted a median of roughly seven months early.

Criteria for exclusion of patients were uncontrolled infection, other autoimmune disease, pregnancy or lactation. Amplification targeted TCR beta CDR3 regions from RNA transcripts. The primer set for the first-round RT-PCR of the TCR CDR3 was HTBI. TCRdb processed the multiplex PCR reads anew with MiXCR; each CDR3 protein has one entry. Of fewer than 650,000 distinct CDR3 sequences listed, about 45% are singletons. On this clonotype itself: Antigen unknown.

The source is an adult woman with Graves' disease, either hyperthyroidism or ophthalmopathy (not recorded which). Specimen: peripheral blood or thyroid tissue (not recorded which).

The chain's CDR3 is CASSEAGRSPLHF. The CDR3 DNA is TGTGCCAGCAGTGAGGCAGGGCGTTCACCCCTCCACTTT. The V and J genes are TRBV2 and TRBJ1-6, with TRBD1 as a possible D gene (5 bases). This CDR3 comprises 13 residues. CDR1 SNHLY and CDR2 FYNNEI come from the germline V gene. The ends were cut back, 3 bases at V and 9 bases at J, with 9 bases in the middle.